Each of the 29 T cell receptor beta chains below was sequenced from the same sample in a study of Graves' ophthalmopathy and Graves' hyperthyroidism. Amplified TCR beta CDR3 regions were obtained using RNA transcripts as template. After a first-round RT-PCR with HTBI primers, a second-round multiplex PCR was run. TCRdb used MiXCR to reprocess the multiplex PCR reads, holding one entry per CDR3 protein. The table shows around 1.1 million distinct CDR3 sequences, with less than 45% occurring only once. Input material: peripheral blood or thyroid tissue (not recorded which). These receptor sequences come from an adult man with Graves' hyperthyroidism.

There are many counts of this clonotype. The V gene is TRBV10-3, the J gene TRBJ1-4; possibly TRBD1 for D (6 bases). Germline CDR1 is ENHRY and CDR2 is SYGVKD. V was shortened by 4 bases and J by 3 bases, with 9 bases between the two germline ends. The CDR3 spans 14 residues. DNA of the CDR3: TGTGCCATCAGTGGTGGGACATCTAATGAAAAACTGTTTTTT. This translates into CAISGGTSNEKLFF.

The sample holds many counts of this clonotype. This chain uses TRBV29-1 with TRBJ1-2, with D maybe TRBD1 (6 bases). Germline V gene sequence: CDR1 SQVTM, CDR2 ANQGSEA. V dropped 6 bases and J dropped 4 bases, with 15 bases sitting between them. This CDR3 region has 13 residues. CDR3 sequence: CSVRQEEIYGYTF. The CDR3 DNA follows: TGCAGCGTGAGACAGGAGGAGATCTATGGCTACACCTTC.

The chain combines TRBV13 with TRBJ2-7; 7 bases fit TRBD1. The CDR3 extends over 15 amino acids. V was pared by 8 bases and J by 2 bases, with 12 bases of the junction left unmatched. Germline assignment: CDR1 PRHDT and CDR2 FYEKMQ (reference sequence). CDR3 nucleotides: TGTGCCAGCGGCACATCGGGTACAGGGGCCTACGAGCAGTACTTC. It yields the protein CASGTSGTGAYEQYF.

This clonotype was counted a few times. This CDR3 reads CASSPRSPGGHAEAFF. CDR3 coding DNA: TGTGCCAGCAGCCCAAGATCCCCGGGGGGGCACGCTGAAGCTTTCTTT. The chain couples TRBV7-9 to TRBJ1-1, with TRBD1 as a possible D gene (6 bases). CDR1 and CDR2 from the germline V gene are SEHNR and FQNEAQ (reference sequence). Trimming shortened V by 5 bases and J by 6 bases, and 22 bases separated the two germline ends. The CDR3 spans 16 residues.

The V and J genes are TRBV7-8 and TRBJ2-6; D might be TRBD2 (5 bases). The CDR3 extends over 14 amino acids. The ends were cut back, 5 bases at V and 4 bases at J, with 9 bases in the middle. From germline, CDR1 is SGHVS and CDR2 FQNEAQ. In DNA, the CDR3 is TGTGCCAGCAGCGAACGAGGGGGGGCCAACGTCCTGACTTTC. This sequence encodes CASSERGGANVLTF.

The sample holds a few counts of this clonotype. The V and J genes are TRBV27 and TRBJ1-1; D ambiguous. V was cut by 6 bases and J by 1 base, with 12 bases left in between. The CDR3 is made up of 14 amino acids. Per germline, CDR1 MNHEY and CDR2 SMNVEV (reference sequence). CDR3 sequence reads: CASSLQTSNTEAFF. For the CDR3, the DNA is TGTGCCAGCAGCCTACAGACTTCGAACACTGAAGCTTTCTTT.

In its sample, this clonotype was seen many times. The chain combines TRBV7-2 with TRBJ2-7; D uncertain. CDR3 length: 13 residues. V lost 2 bases and J lost 3, with 8 bases in between. The germline gives CDR1 SGHTA, CDR2 FQGNSA. DNA of the CDR3: TGTGCCAGCAGCTTATGGCCAAGCTACGAGCAGTACTTC. It codes for CASSLWPSYEQYF.

This clonotype was seen only a few times. The CDR3 region has the DNA TGTGCCAGCAGCTTGGATGAGCGGGCTACCTACGAGCAGTACTTC. This gives the protein CASSLDERATYEQYF. V is TRBV5-5 and J is TRBJ2-7; D possibly corresponds to TRBD2 (6 bases). Trimming stripped 0 bases from V and 2 bases from J, with 12 bases between. The CDR3 loop spans 15 amino acids. Looked up from germline, CDR1 is SGHKS and CDR2 is YYEKEE (reference sequence).

In this sample, this clonotype turned up many times. This chain links TRBV15 with TRBJ2-5; 9 bases fit TRBD1. Germline V gene sequence: CDR1 LNHNV, CDR2 YYDKDF (reference sequence). Trimming took 6 bases from V and 5 from J; bases not matched to a gene: 7. This CDR3 contains 14 residues. The CDR3 loop is CATSGTGIPETQYF. In DNA form, the CDR3 reads TGTGCCACCAGTGGGACAGGGATTCCGGAGACCCAGTACTTC.

This clonotype was detected many times. The rearrangement links TRBV4-2 to TRBJ1-5, with unresolved D. Germline lookup yields CDR1 LGHNA and CDR2 YNFKEQ. CDR3 size: 14 residues. Trimming removed 1 base from V and 4 bases from J, with 8 bases in between. CDR3 in amino acids: CASSQALPNQPQHF. The CDR3 DNA reads as TGTGCCAGCAGCCAAGCGCTACCTAATCAGCCCCAGCATTTT.

Concerning this clonotype: Its ends do not fully match the called genes, so a read error is possible. The rearrangement links TRBV19 to TRBJ2-7; 9 bases fit TRBD2. Germline lookup yields CDR1 LNHDA and CDR2 SQIVND (reference sequence). The CDR3 consists of 14 residues. The DNA of the CDR3 is TGTGTCAGTAGTCCATATCTAGCGGGGTACGAGCAGTACTTC. This codes for CVSSPYLAGYEQYF.

The V call is TRBV29-1, the J call TRBJ2-7; 7 bases fit TRBD1. CDR1 is SQVTM and CDR2 is ANQGSEA in the germline V gene. The ends lost 7 bases at V and 4 bases at J; junction bases unmatched: 10. The CDR3 totals 13 residues. This chain's CDR3 is CSAEGAGGYEQYF. As DNA, the CDR3 is TGCAGCGCCGAAGGGGCAGGGGGATACGAGCAGTACTTC.

In its sample, this clonotype was seen many times. The chain recombines TRBV19 with TRBJ2-5; maybe TRBD1 (6 bases). CDR3 length: 13 residues. CDR1 is LNHDA, CDR2 SQIVND, per germline (reference sequence). V was pared by 5 bases and J by 5 bases, with 12 bases between. Written as DNA, the CDR3 is TGTGCCAGTAGTCCATGGGGGCTGGAGACCCAGTACTTC. Protein: CASSPWGLETQYF.

Note on this clonotype: It may be a read error: a sequence one base away is much more abundant. The rearrangement uses TRBV10-3 and TRBJ2-5; possible D gene TRBD1, 5 bases. The germline gives CDR1 ENHRY, CDR2 SYGVKD. The V end was cut by 10 bases, the J end by 7 bases, with 16 bases between. This CDR3 is 12 amino acids long. The CDR3 protein is CASRATEGTQYF. For the CDR3, the DNA is TGTGCCAGCAGGGCCACAGAAGGGACCCAGTACTTC.

This clonotype came up many times. In DNA, the CDR3 is TGTGCCAGCAGTATCCTTAAGGGGCAGGCCAAAGAGACCCAGTACTTC. Protein product: CASSILKGQAKETQYF. The chain uses TRBV25-1 and TRBJ2-5, with a possible D match to TRBD1 (5 bases). V lost 5 bases to trimming and J lost 3 bases, with 19 bases between them. This CDR3 region has 16 residues. Germline V CDR1 and CDR2: MGHDK, SYGVNS.

This clonotype appeared once. DNA of the CDR3: TGTGCCAGCAGCTCCGGACGGTTTAACACTGAAGCTTTCTTT. Amino acid sequence: CASSSGRFNTEAFF. This rearrangement joins TRBV7-9 to TRBJ1-1, with D hard to call. Between the trimmed V and J ends, which lost 4 bases and 2 bases, there was a span of 11 bases. The CDR3 length is 14 residues. CDR1 and CDR2 (germline): SEHNR, FQNEAQ (reference sequence).

This clonotype was seen a few times. The V gene is TRBV10-3, the J gene TRBJ2-5; TRBD2 matches at 13 bases. With V trimmed by 6 bases and J by 5 bases, 6 bases remained unmatched. The germline V gene encodes CDR1 ENHRY and CDR2 SYGVKD. The CDR3 loop spans 15 amino acids. The CDR3 here is CAIRDTSGGAETQYF. CDR3 in DNA: TGTGCCATCAGAGACACTAGCGGGGGGGCGGAGACCCAGTACTTC.

This chain links TRBV5-5 with TRBJ2-5; D could derive from TRBD1 or TRBD2 (6 bases each). With 3 bases removed from V and 7 bases from J, the gap between germline ends came to 19 bases. This CDR3 contains 15 residues. CDR1 and CDR2 from the germline V gene are SGHKS and YYEKEE (reference sequence). The CDR3 DNA follows: TGTGCCAGCAGCTCCCGGCAAGGGGGGAAATCGACCCAGTACTTC. Its protein product is CASSSRQGGKSTQYF.

This clonotype was seen ten or more times. The chain combines TRBV9 with TRBJ2-7, with D perhaps matching TRBD1 (5 bases). The CDR3 is 13 amino acids. Germline values: CDR1 SGDLS, CDR2 YYNGEE. Trimming took 3 bases from V and 5 from J, leaving 12 bases between them. The CDR3 sequence is CASSAGNKDEQYF. DNA of the CDR3: TGTGCCAGCAGCGCAGGGAACAAGGACGAGCAGTACTTC.

As for this clonotype: Compared with germline, one end of the junction differs, possibly owing to a read error. The chain employs TRBV29-1 and TRBJ2-5, with a weak D call TRBD1 (5 bases). The germline V gene encodes CDR1 SQVTM and CDR2 ANQGSEA. CDR3 length: 14 residues. In DNA, the CDR3 is TGCAGCGTTGAAGATCCCAGGGATAGAGAGGCCCAGTACTTC. Protein product: CSVEDPRDREAQYF.

This clonotype occurred a few times. V gene TRBV3-1 combines with J gene TRBJ2-5, with a tentative D call TRBD1 (6 bases). This CDR3 region has 16 residues. The V end was cut by 0 bases, the J end by 1 base, with 12 bases between. The germline gives CDR1 LGHDT, CDR2 YNNKEL (reference sequence). Written as DNA, the CDR3 is TGTGCCAGCAGCCAAGAGTCTACAGGGACCCAAGAGACCCAGTACTTC. It codes for CASSQESTGTQETQYF.

The chain couples TRBV6-2 or TRBV6-3 to TRBJ2-5, with 13 bases that match TRBD2. V trimming: 2 bases; J trimming: 4 bases; junction bases outside the gene matches: 16. The CDR3 is made up of 20 amino acids. Germline values: CDR1 MNHEY, CDR2 SVGEGT. The CDR3 nucleotides read TGTGCCAGCAGTTACCTTTTCGGGACTAGCGGGATAGAAGGGGTAGAGACCCAGTACTTC. Translation: CASSYLFGTSGIEGVETQYF.

This clonotype was detected ten times or more. The chain joins TRBV25-1 to TRBJ2-7; the D call may be TRBD1 or TRBD2 (6 bases each). V was clipped by 6 bases and J by 3 bases, with 15 bases between them. The germline gives CDR1 MGHDK, CDR2 SYGVNS. This CDR3 is built from 14 residues. CDR3 sequence: CASRGGGAYYEQYF. CDR3 coding DNA: TGTGCCAGCAGAGGGGGAGGTGCTTACTACGAGCAGTACTTC.

This clonotype was observed at least ten times. The rearrangement links TRBV12-3 or TRBV12-4 to TRBJ2-5, with 8 bases matching TRBD2. The ends lost 6 bases at V and 6 bases at J; junction bases unmatched: 18. The CDR3 has 17 amino acids. The CDR3 DNA sequence: TGTGCCAGCAGCGAGAGCCCCGGGACTAGGGTCTTGAAGACCCAGTACTTC. This translates into CASSESPGTRVLKTQYF.

The sample holds many counts of this clonotype. The J gene is TRBJ1-1, the V gene TRBV20-1; tentatively, D is TRBD1 (6 bases). The CDR3 totals 12 residues. V lost 5 bases, J lost 4 bases, and 11 bases lay in between. Germline CDR1 DFQATT, CDR2 SNEGSKA (reference sequence). CDR3: CSALGTTTEAFF. The CDR3 DNA reads as TGCAGTGCTCTAGGGACAACCACTGAAGCTTTCTTT.

This clonotype was detected many times. The chain joins TRBV12-3 or TRBV12-4 to TRBJ2-7, with TRBD1 matching over 10 bases. V was clipped by 3 bases and J by 5 bases; unmatched bases: 7. The CDR3 runs to 15 residues. CDR3 sequence reads: CASSLGQGIGHEQYF. CDR3 in DNA: TGTGCCAGCAGTTTGGGACAGGGGATCGGGCACGAGCAGTACTTC.

This clonotype was observed many times. The rearrangement uses TRBV7-2 and TRBJ1-6; no firm D call. The CDR3 consists of 15 residues. V lost 6 bases, J lost 8 bases, and 17 bases lay in between. From germline, CDR1 is SGHTA and CDR2 FQGNSA. CDR3 in DNA: TGTGCCAGCAGATCCTGGGAAGGGTTTTATTCACCCCTCCACTTT. This gives the protein CASRSWEGFYSPLHF.

This clonotype was picked up many times. The chain has TRBV7-8 and TRBJ2-7; 10 nucleotides align to TRBD1. Looked up from germline, CDR1 is SGHVS and CDR2 is FQNEAQ. The V segment lost 5 bases and the J segment 3 bases; nucleotides outside the gene matches: 4. CDR3 size: 14 residues. The CDR3 sequence is CASSRGTGVYEQYF. For the CDR3, the DNA is TGTGCCAGCAGCCGTGGGACAGGGGTCTACGAGCAGTACTTC.

The chain carries TRBV7-2 and TRBJ2-5; 13 nucleotides align to TRBD2. The J call is doubtful: the DNA matches TRBJ2-1 better. Germline CDR1 is SGHTA and CDR2 is FQGNSA. This CDR3 is 15 amino acids long. The CDR3 coding sequence is TGTGCCAGCAGCTTAACTAGCGGGGGGGCAGATGAGCAGTTCTTC. The encoded protein is CASSLTSGGADEQFF.